Presented here are 16 T cell receptor beta chains from one specimen sequenced in a study of T-cell reconstitution after alpha-beta-depleted transplantation in children (dated by TCRdb to the mid-2010s). The method was PCR. Sequencer: Illumina HiSeq 2500. TCR libraries were prepared with molecular barcoding, using unique molecular identifiers to normalize TCRbeta repertoire quantification. TCRdb itself trimmed the public reads at Q25 with fastp, ran MiXCR and retained productive beta chains. Each entry merges the rows of one CDR3 protein and shows their most common DNA and genes. The sample profile shows 600,000 to 700,000 distinct CDR3 sequences; approximately 16% of them were found once. The ten largest clonotypes hold 1.1% of the sample. Sequencing was performed on PBMCs from the stem cell graft donor, taken from the stem cell graft. The receptor source for this set is a human donor who donated a stem cell graft to a child with acute myeloid leukemia.

A few counts support this clonotype. This rearrangement joins TRBV12-3 or TRBV12-4 to TRBJ2-1, with 7 bases identical to TRBD2. The V gene end was trimmed by 6 bases and the J gene end by 8 bases; junction bases not matched to a gene: 16. The CDR3 contains 16 residues. The CDR3 protein is CASSWLGRGTIDEQFF. The CDR3 DNA sequence: TGTGCCAGCAGCTGGCTAGGGCGGGGGACGATCGATGAGCAGTTCTTC.

This clonotype was picked up a small number of times. This chain connects TRBV12-3 or TRBV12-4 to TRBJ1-5; 7 bases map to TRBD1. V lost 3 bases to trimming and J lost 1 base; unmatched junction nucleotides: 3. The length of the CDR3 is 15 residues. The CDR3 sequence is CASSLPGGSNQPQHF. CDR3 nucleotides: TGTGCCAGCAGTTTGCCAGGGGGAAGCAATCAGCCCCAGCATTTT.

This clonotype was counted ten times or more. The V gene is TRBV12-3 or TRBV12-4, the J gene TRBJ2-1; D ambiguous. V was clipped by 3 bases and J by 9 bases, with 3 bases between them. The CDR3 is made up of 10 amino acids. CDR3 in amino acids: CASSFAEQFF. CDR3 sequence (DNA): TGTGCCAGCAGTTTCGCTGAGCAGTTCTTC.

This clonotype was counted at least ten times. The V and J genes are TRBV12-3 or TRBV12-4 and TRBJ2-1, with 8 bases fitting TRBD1. The ends lost 6 bases at V and 10 bases at J; junction bases unmatched: 11. The CDR3 consists of 14 residues. CDR3 in amino acids: CASSRTDRVGEQFF. The CDR3 DNA follows: TGTGCCAGCAGCAGAACGGACAGGGTGGGGGAGCAGTTCTTC.

This clonotype was seen at least ten times. V gene TRBV7-2 combines with J gene TRBJ2-1; no reliable D call. The germline V gene encodes CDR1 SGHTA and CDR2 FQGNSA. Trimming took off 5 bases at V and 4 bases at J, with 12 bases between the two ends. The CDR3 consists of 14 residues. CDR3 sequence: CASSLEFSYNEQFF. CDR3 in DNA: TGTGCCAGCAGCCTGGAATTCAGTTACAATGAGCAGTTCTTC.

This clonotype occurred a few times. V gene TRBV5-5 combines with J gene TRBJ1-5, with a tentative D call TRBD1 (6 bases). The V and J ends lost 1 base and 6 bases respectively, with 14 bases between them. CDR3 length: 15 residues. CDR1 and CDR2 (germline): SGHKS, YYEKEE (reference sequence). The CDR3 nucleotides read TGTGCCAGCAGCTTGTATTCACAGGGAGGTCAGCCCCAGCATTTT. Translation gives CASSLYSQGGQPQHF. Complete variable domain (other parts from reference TRBV5-5 and TRBJ1-5): DAGVTQSPTHLIKTRGQQVTLRCSPISGHKSVSWYQQVLGQGPQFIFQYYEKEERGRGNFPDRFSARQFPNYSSELNVNALLLGDSALYLCASSLYSQGGQPQHFGDGTRLSIL.

The V gene is TRBV15, the J gene TRBJ1-6; TRBD1 is a possible D gene (5 bases). Germline-derived CDR1 and CDR2 are LNHNV and YYDKDF (reference sequence). Trimming left V 1 base short and J 7 bases short, with 11 bases between. The CDR3 loop spans 15 amino acids. CDR3 region: CATSRARVSNSPLHF. CDR3 DNA: TGTGCCACCAGCAGAGCCAGGGTTTCCAATTCACCCCTCCACTTT.

Only a few counts were recorded for this clonotype. The J gene is TRBJ2-1, the V gene TRBV5-1; TRBD1 or TRBD2 may be the D gene (5 bases each). The CDR3 runs 16 residues. Germline V gene sequence: CDR1 SGHRS, CDR2 YFSETQ. V lost 0 bases to trimming and J lost 2 bases, with 12 bases between them. This chain's CDR3 is CASSLGRDRPYNEQFF. The CDR3 DNA is TGCGCCAGCAGCTTGGGCCGGGACCGACCCTACAATGAGCAGTTCTTC.

This clonotype has only a few counts. The chain is built from TRBV7-2 and TRBJ2-3, with a weak D call TRBD2 (6 bases). Germline-derived CDR1 and CDR2 are SGHTA and FQGNSA. The CDR3 contains 16 residues. The V gene lost 1 base and the J gene lost 1 base, with 12 bases spanning the gap. Here the CDR3 DNA reads TGTGCCAGCAGCTTAGTGCCTCGCGGGGGCACAGATACGCAGTATTTT. Translating gives CASSLVPRGGTDTQYF.

The rearrangement joins TRBV6-1 to TRBJ1-4, with D perhaps TRBD1 (5 bases). This CDR3 is built from 13 residues. Germline CDR1 is MNHNS and CDR2 is SASEGT. The V and J ends lost 6 bases and 8 bases respectively, with 13 bases between them. The CDR3 DNA reads TGTGCCAGCAGGGACGAGGGGAGGGAAAAACTGTTTTTT. It encodes CASRDEGREKLFF.

This chain's CDR3 is CASSRDPYEQYF. Here the CDR3 DNA reads TGTGCCAGCAGCAGGGACCCCTACGAGCAGTACTTC. The chain joins TRBV12-3 or TRBV12-4 to TRBJ2-7; the D call may be TRBD1 or TRBD2 (5 bases each). CDR3 size: 12 residues. The ends were cut back, 6 bases at V and 2 bases at J, with 8 bases in the middle.

The chain links TRBV4-3 to TRBJ1-5, with TRBD1 matching 9 bases. The CDR3 length is 15 residues. J was trimmed by 3 bases and V by 4 bases; bases with no gene match: 4. CDR1 is LGHNA, CDR2 YSLEER, per germline. The CDR3 spells CASSRDRVSNQPQHF. The CDR3 DNA follows: TGCGCCAGCAGCCGGGACAGGGTGTCCAATCAGCCCCAGCATTTT.

This clonotype was counted many times. V is TRBV20-1 and J is TRBJ2-1; D call uncertain. V lost 0 bases and J lost 12, with 12 bases in between. Germline V lookup: CDR1 DFQATT, CDR2 SNEGSKA (reference sequence). The CDR3 is made up of 12 amino acids. CDR3 in amino acids: CSARDRLPRQFF. CDR3 nucleotide sequence: TGCAGTGCTAGAGATCGTCTCCCTAGGCAGTTCTTC.

Concerning this clonotype itself: This may come from a read error, since a much larger clone is one base off. J is TRBJ1-1 and V is TRBV20-1; tentative D call: TRBD1 (5 bases). There are 14 residues in the CDR3. Looked up from germline, CDR1 is DFQATT and CDR2 is SNEGSKA (reference sequence). CDR3 nucleotides: TGCAGTGCTAGAGCGGGGACCCGGGGCACTGACGCTTTCTTT. It translates to CSARAGTRGTDAFF.

At least ten counts were recorded for this clonotype. The CDR3 protein is CSTLGNNEQFF. Written as DNA, the CDR3 is TGCAGCACCCTTGGGAACAATGAGCAGTTCTTC. The gene calls are TRBV29-1 and TRBJ2-1; D is unresolved. Trimming stripped 8 bases from V and 5 bases from J, with 10 bases between. CDR1 is SQVTM and CDR2 is ANQGSEA in the germline V gene. The CDR3 totals 11 residues.

This clonotype appeared many times. The chain joins TRBV27 to TRBJ2-2; TRBD1 is a possible D gene (5 bases). Trimming shortened V by 4 bases and J by 4 bases, and 13 bases separated the two germline ends. The CDR3 runs 15 residues. Germline V gene data show CDR1 as MNHEY and CDR2 as SMNVEV (reference sequence). CDR3 DNA sequence: TGTGCCAGCAGTTGGGGCCCACGACCCACCGGGGAGCTGTTTTTT. Protein sequence: CASSWGPRPTGELFF.